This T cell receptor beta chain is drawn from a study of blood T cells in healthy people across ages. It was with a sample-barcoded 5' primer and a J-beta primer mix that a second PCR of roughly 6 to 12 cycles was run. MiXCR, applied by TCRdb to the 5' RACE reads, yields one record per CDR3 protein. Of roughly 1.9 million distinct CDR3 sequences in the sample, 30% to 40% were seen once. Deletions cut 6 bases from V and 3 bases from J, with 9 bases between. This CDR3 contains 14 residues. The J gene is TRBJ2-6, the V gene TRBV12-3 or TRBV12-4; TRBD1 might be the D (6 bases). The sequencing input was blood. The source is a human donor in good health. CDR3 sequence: CASRNRVGANVLTF. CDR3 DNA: TGTGCCAGCAGAAACAGGGTTGGGGCCAACGTCCTGACTTTC.